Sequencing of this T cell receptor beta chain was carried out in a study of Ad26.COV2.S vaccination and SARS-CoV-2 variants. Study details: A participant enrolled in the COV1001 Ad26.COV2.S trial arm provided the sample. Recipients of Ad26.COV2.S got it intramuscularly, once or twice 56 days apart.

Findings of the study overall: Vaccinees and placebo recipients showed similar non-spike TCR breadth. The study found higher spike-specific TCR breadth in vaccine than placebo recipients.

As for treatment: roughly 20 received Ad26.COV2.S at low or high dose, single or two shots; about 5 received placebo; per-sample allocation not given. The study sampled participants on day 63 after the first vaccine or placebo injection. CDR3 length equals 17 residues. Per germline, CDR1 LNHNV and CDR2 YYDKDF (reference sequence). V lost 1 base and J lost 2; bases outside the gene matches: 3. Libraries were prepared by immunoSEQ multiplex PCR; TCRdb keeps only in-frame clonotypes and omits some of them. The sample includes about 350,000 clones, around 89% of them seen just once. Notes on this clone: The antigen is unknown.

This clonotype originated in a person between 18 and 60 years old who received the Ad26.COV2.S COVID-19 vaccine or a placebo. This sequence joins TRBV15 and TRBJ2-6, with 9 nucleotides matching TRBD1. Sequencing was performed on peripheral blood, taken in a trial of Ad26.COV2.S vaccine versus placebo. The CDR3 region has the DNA TGTGCCACCAGCAGAGGACAGGGGGAGCCTGGGGCCAACGTCCTGACTTTC. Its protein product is CATSRGQGEPGANVLTF.